Listed below are T cell receptor beta chains from one sample, sequenced in a study of T cells in Graves' hyperthyroidism and ophthalmopathy. MiXCR, applied by TCRdb to the multiplex PCR reads, yields one record per CDR3 protein. The sample has some 400,000 distinct CDR3 sequences; 11% to 15% are singletons. Sequenced input: blood. The receptors derive from a woman aged 55-70 years with Graves' hyperthyroidism. Both conserved end residues are part of each CDR3. The order of the fields is J gene, V gene, D gene, clone size, CDR3 protein, CDR3 DNA. A D gene is named only where the DNA matches it firmly. Rows may omit the clone size; those that give it use once, few, many or a size class.

>TRBJ2-5|TRBV5-4|TRBD2|few
CASSIGLAEETQYF
TGTGCCAGCAGCATTGGACTAGCGGAAGAGACCCAGTACTTC
>TRBJ1-2|TRBV12-3/TRBV12-4|TRBD1|many
CASSPPGAGGLVGYTF
TGTGCCAGCAGTCCCCCGGGGGCAGGGGGCTTAGTAGGCTACACCTTC
>TRBJ1-5|TRBV19|TRBD1|.
CASSGQGQGAGQPQHF
TGTGCCAGTAGCGGTCAGGGACAGGGTGCGGGTCAGCCCCAGCATTTT
>TRBJ1-1|TRBV7-9|.|many
CASSQEGAEAFF
TGTGCCAGCAGTCAAGAGGGGGCTGAAGCTTTCTTT
>TRBJ2-2|TRBV24-1|.|few
CATSDQGTVHTGELFF
TGTGCCACCAGTGACCAGGGGACGGTTCACACCGGGGAGCTGTTTTTT
>TRBJ2-2|TRBV2|.|.
CASSESRSAGELLF
TGTGCCAGCAGTGAGTCCAGGTCGGCCGGGGAGCTGCTTTTT
>TRBJ2-7|TRBV12-5|TRBD1|few
CASGRGTGGSEQYF
TGTGCTAGTGGCCGCGGAACAGGGGGGAGCGAGCAGTACTTC
>TRBJ1-1|TRBV25-1|TRBD1|few
CASSGVQGGKAFF
TGTGCCAGCAGTGGGGTACAGGGGGGGAAAGCTTTCTTT
>TRBJ2-3|TRBV30|.|.
CAWSPDVTDTQYF
TGTGCCTGGAGTCCGGACGTAACAGATACGCAGTATTTT
>TRBJ2-1|TRBV29-1|TRBD2|few
CSVPLALAASPSSYNEQFF
TGCAGCGTCCCCTTGGCACTAGCGGCTTCGCCAAGCTCCTACAATGAGCAGTTCTTC
>TRBJ2-3|TRBV27|TRBD2|few
CASSASGGGRDTQYF
TGTGCCAGCAGTGCCTCGGGAGGGGGGCGGGATACGCAGTATTTT
>TRBJ1-5|TRBV19|TRBD1|few
CASSITGTGGAGGNQPQHF
TGTGCCAGTAGTATCACCGGGACAGGGGGCGCGGGTGGGAATCAGCCCCAGCATTTT
>TRBJ2-1|TRBV11-2|TRBD2|many
CASSQRALAGTWDEQFF
TGTGCCAGCAGCCAAAGAGCCCTAGCGGGCACCTGGGATGAGCAGTTCTTC
>TRBJ2-7|TRBV27|.|many
CASGVDGQTVYEQYF
TGTGCCAGCGGGGTTGACGGACAGACAGTATACGAGCAGTACTTC
>TRBJ1-2|TRBV12-3/TRBV12-4|.|many
CASSDIGLTDGYTF
TGTGCCAGCAGTGATATAGGGCTTACGGATGGCTACACCTTC
>TRBJ2-5|TRBV25-1|TRBD2|few
CASRVAGGGQETQYF
TGTGCCAGCAGGGTAGCGGGAGGAGGACAAGAGACCCAGTACTTC
>TRBJ2-7|TRBV7-8|TRBD1|many
CASSSLRDRAYEQYF
TGTGCCAGCAGCTCTTTACGGGACAGGGCCTACGAGCAGTACTTC
>TRBJ2-5|TRBV20-1|TRBD2|many
CSARVSLAGSQETQYF
TGCAGTGCTAGAGTCAGCCTAGCGGGATCACAAGAGACCCAGTACTTC
>TRBJ2-7|TRBV6-1|TRBD2|.
CASSQAGGAYEQYF
TGTGCCAGCAGTCAAGCGGGAGGGGCCTACGAGCAGTACTTC
>TRBJ1-5|TRBV4-1|.|many
CASSQGTGYQPQHF
TGCGCCAGCAGCCAAGGTACAGGCTATCAGCCCCAGCATTTT
>TRBJ2-1|TRBV5-6|.|.
CAGSLDGRINNEQFF
TGTGCCGGCAGCTTGGACGGGAGAATAAACAATGAGCAGTTCTTC
>TRBJ2-5|TRBV20-1|.|few
CSTRVPTDQETQYF
TGCAGTACTAGAGTCCCGACAGACCAAGAGACCCAGTACTTC
>TRBJ1-1|TRBV19|.|few
CASSWQGILTEAFF
TGTGCCAGTAGTTGGCAGGGGATTTTAACTGAAGCTTTCTTT
>TRBJ1-5|TRBV28|.|many
CASSALQGGGQPQHF
TGTGCCAGCAGTGCCCTCCAGGGTGGGGGACAGCCCCAGCATTTT
>TRBJ2-7|TRBV20-1|TRBD2|.
CSAAPTSGRYEQYF
TGCAGTGCTGCCCCCACTAGCGGGAGGTACGAGCAGTACTTC
>TRBJ1-3|TRBV10-3|.|.
CAISPVVRSGNTIYF
TGTGCCATCAGTCCGGTCGTCAGGTCTGGAAACACCATATATTTT
>TRBJ2-7|TRBV4-1|.|.
CASSQVTQTYEQYF
TGCGCCAGCAGCCAAGTTACCCAAACCTACGAGCAGTACTTC